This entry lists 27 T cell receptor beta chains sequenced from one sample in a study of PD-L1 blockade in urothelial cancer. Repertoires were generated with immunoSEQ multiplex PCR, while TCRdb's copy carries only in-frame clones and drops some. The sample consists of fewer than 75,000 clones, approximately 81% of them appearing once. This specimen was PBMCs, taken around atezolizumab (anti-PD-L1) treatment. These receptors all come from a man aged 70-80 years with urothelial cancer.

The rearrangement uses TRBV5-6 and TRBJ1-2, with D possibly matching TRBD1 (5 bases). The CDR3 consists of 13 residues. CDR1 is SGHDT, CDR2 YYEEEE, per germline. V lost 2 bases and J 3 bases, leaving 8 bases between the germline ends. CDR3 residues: CASSFQGDYGYTF. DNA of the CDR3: TGTGCCAGCAGCTTTCAAGGGGACTATGGCTACACCTTC.

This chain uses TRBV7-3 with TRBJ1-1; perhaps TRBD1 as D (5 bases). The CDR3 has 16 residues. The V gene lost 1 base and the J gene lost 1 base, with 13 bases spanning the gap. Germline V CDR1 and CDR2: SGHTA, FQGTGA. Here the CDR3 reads CASSLISNGGNTEAFF. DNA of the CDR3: TGTGCCAGCAGCTTAATATCTAACGGGGGGAACACTGAAGCTTTCTTT.

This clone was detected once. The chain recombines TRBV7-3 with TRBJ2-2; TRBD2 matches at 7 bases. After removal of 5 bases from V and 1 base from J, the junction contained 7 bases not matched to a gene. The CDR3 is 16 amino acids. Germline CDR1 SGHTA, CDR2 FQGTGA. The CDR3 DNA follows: TGTGCCAGCAGCCCCCTCGGCGGGAGGAACACCGGGGAGCTGTTTTTT. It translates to CASSPLGGRNTGELFF. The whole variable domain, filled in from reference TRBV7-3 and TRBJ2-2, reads GAGVSQTPSNKVTEKGKYVELRCDPISGHTALYWYRQSLGQGPEFLIYFQGTGAADDSGLPNDRFFAVRPEGSVSTLKIQRTERGDSAVYLCASSPLGGRNTGELFFGEGSRLTVL.

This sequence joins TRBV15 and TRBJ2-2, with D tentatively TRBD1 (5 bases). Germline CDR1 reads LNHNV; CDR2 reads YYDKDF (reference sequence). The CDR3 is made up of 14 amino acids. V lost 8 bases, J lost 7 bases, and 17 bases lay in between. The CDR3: CATGAGFGYGELFF. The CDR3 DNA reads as TGTGCCACCGGGGCTGGGTTCGGCTACGGGGAGCTGTTTTTT.

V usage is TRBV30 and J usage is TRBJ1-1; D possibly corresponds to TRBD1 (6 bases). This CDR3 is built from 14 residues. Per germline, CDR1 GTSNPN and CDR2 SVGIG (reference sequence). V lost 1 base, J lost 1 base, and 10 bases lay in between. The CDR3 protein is CAWSARGSNTEAFF. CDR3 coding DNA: TGTGCCTGGAGTGCGAGGGGGTCGAACACTGAAGCTTTCTTT.

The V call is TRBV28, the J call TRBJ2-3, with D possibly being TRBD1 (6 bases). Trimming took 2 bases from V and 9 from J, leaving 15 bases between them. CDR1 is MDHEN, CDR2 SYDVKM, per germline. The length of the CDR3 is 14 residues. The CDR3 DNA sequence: TGTGCCAGCAGTTTAGGCCTCGCCCAGGGGACGCAGTATTTT. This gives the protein CASSLGLAQGTQYF.

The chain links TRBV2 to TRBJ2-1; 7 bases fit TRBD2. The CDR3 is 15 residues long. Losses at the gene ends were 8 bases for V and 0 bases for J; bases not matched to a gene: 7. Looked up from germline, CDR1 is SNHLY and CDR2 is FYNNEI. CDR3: CASFGSGISYNEQFF. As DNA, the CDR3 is TGTGCCAGCTTTGGGAGCGGGATCTCCTACAATGAGCAGTTCTTC.

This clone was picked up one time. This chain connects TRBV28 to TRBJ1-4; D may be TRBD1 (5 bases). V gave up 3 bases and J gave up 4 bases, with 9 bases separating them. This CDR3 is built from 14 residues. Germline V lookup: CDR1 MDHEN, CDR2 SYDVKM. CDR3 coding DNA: TGTGCCAGCAGTTTCCGGGGGGGTAATGAAAAACTGTTTTTT. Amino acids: CASSFRGGNEKLFF. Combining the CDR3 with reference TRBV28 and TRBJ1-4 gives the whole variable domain DVKVTQSSRYLVKRTGEKVFLECVQDMDHENMFWYRQDPGLGLRLIYFSYDVKMKEKGDIPEGYSVSREKKERFSLILESASTNQTSMYLCASSFRGGNEKLFFGSGTQLSVL.

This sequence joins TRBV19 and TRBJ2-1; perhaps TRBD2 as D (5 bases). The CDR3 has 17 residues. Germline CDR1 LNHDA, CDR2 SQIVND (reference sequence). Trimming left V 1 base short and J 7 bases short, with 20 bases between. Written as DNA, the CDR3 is TGTGCCAGTAGTATAGGAACAGTCGAGGGCTTTCGGAATGAGCAGTTCTTC. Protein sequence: CASSIGTVEGFRNEQFF.

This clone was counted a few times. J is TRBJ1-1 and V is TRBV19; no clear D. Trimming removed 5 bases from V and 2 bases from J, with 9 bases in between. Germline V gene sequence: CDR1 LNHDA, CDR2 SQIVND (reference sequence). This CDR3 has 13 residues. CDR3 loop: CASSPLSNTEAFF. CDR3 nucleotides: TGTGCCAGTAGTCCCCTATCTAACACTGAAGCTTTCTTT.

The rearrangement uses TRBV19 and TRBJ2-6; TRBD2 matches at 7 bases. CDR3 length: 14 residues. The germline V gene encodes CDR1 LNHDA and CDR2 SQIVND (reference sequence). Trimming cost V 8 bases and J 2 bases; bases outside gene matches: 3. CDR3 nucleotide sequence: TGTGCCAGTCAAACTAGCGCTGGGGCCAACGTCCTGACTTTC. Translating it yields CASQTSAGANVLTF. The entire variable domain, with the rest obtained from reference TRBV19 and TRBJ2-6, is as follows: DGGITQSPKYLFRKEGQNVTLSCEQNLNHDAMYWYRQDPGQGLRLIYYSQIVNDFQKGDIAEGYSVSREKKESFPLTVTSAQKNPTAFYLCASQTSAGANVLTFGAGSRLTVL.

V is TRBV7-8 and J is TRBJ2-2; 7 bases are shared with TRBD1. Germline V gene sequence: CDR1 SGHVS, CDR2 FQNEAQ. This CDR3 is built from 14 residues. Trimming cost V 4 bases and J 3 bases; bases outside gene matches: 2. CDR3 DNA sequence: TGTGCCAGCAGCTCCGGGACAGACACCGGGGAGCTGTTTTTT. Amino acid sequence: CASSSGTDTGELFF.

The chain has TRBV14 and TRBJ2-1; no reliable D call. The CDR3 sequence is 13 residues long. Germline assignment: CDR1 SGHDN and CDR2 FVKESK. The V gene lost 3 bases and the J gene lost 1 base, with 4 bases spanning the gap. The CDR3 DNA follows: TGTGCCAGCAGCCACCGGTCCTACAATGAGCAGTTCTTC. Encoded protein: CASSHRSYNEQFF.

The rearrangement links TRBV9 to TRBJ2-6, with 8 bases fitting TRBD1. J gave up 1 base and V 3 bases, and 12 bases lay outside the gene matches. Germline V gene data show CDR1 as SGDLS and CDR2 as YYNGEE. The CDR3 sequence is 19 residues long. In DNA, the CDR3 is TGTGCCAGCAGCGCAGGCCTAGACAGGGGCGGATCTGGGGCCAACGTCCTGACTTTC. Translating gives CASSAGLDRGGSGANVLTF.

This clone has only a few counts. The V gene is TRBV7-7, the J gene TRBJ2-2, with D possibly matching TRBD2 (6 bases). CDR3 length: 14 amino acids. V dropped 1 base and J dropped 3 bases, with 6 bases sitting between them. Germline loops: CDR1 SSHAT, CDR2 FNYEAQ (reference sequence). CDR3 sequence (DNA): TGTGCCAGCAGCTTAGGGGGGGACACCGGGGAGCTGTTTTTT. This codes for CASSLGGDTGELFF.

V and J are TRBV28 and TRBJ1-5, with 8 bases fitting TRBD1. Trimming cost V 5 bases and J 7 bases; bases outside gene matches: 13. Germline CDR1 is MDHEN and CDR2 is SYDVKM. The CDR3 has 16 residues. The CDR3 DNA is TGTGCCAGCAGTCCCCCGGGACAGGTTCCAGGCCAGCCCCAGCATTTT. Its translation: CASSPPGQVPGQPQHF. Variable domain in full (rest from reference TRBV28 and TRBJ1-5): DVKVTQSSRYLVKRTGEKVFLECVQDMDHENMFWYRQDPGLGLRLIYFSYDVKMKEKGDIPEGYSVSREKKERFSLILESASTNQTSMYLCASSPPGQVPGQPQHFGDGTRLSIL.

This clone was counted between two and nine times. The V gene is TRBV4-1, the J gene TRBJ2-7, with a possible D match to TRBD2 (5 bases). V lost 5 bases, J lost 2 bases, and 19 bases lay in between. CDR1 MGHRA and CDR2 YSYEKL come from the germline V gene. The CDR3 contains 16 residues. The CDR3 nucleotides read TGCGCCAGCAGCTCATTCCGGGATCCTGGGGCCTACGAGCAGTACTTC. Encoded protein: CASSSFRDPGAYEQYF.

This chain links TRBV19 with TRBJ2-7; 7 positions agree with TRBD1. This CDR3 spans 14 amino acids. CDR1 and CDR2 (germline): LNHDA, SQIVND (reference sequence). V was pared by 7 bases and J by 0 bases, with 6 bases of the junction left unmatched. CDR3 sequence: CASTVTGSSYEQYF. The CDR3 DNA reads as TGTGCCAGTACCGTGACAGGGAGCTCCTACGAGCAGTACTTC.

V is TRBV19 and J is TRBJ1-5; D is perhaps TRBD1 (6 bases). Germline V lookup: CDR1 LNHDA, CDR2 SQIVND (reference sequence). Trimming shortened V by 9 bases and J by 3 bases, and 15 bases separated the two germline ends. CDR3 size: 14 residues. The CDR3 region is CASTMTGINQPQHF. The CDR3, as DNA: TGTGCCAGCACGATGACAGGCATCAATCAGCCCCAGCATTTT. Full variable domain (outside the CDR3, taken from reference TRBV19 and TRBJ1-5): DGGITQSPKYLFRKEGQNVTLSCEQNLNHDAMYWYRQDPGQGLRLIYYSQIVNDFQKGDIAEGYSVSREKKESFPLTVTSAQKNPTAFYLCASTMTGINQPQHFGDGTRLSIL.

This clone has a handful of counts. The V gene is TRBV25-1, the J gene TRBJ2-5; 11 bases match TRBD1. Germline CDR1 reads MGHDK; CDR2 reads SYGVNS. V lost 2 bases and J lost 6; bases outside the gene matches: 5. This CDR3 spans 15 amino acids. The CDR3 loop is CASSEDRTGGKTQYF. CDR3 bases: TGTGCCAGCAGTGAAGATAGGACAGGGGGCAAGACCCAGTACTTC.

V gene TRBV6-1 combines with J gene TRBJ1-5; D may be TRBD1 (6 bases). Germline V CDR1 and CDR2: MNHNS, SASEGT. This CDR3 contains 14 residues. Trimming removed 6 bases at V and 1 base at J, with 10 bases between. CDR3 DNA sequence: TGTGCCAGCAGGGGGGCAGGGAGCAATCAGCCCCAGCATTTT. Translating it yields CASRGAGSNQPQHF.

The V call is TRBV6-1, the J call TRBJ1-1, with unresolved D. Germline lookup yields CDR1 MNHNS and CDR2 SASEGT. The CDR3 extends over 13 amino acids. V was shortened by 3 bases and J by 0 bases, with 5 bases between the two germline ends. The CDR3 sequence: CASSERVNTEAFF. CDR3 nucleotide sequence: TGTGCCAGCAGTGAGCGGGTGAACACTGAAGCTTTCTTT.

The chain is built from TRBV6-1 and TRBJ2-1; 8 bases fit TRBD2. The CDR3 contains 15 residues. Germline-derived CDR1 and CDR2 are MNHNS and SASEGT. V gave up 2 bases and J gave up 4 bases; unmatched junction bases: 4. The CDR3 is CASSEMSGGYNEQFF. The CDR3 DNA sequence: TGTGCCAGCAGTGAAATGAGCGGGGGATACAATGAGCAGTTCTTC.

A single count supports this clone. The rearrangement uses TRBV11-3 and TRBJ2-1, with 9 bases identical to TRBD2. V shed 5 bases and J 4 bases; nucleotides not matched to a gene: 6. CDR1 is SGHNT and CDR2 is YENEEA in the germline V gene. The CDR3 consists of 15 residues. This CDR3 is CASSLRTSVYNEQFF. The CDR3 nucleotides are TGTGCCAGCAGCCTAAGGACTAGCGTTTACAATGAGCAGTTCTTC.

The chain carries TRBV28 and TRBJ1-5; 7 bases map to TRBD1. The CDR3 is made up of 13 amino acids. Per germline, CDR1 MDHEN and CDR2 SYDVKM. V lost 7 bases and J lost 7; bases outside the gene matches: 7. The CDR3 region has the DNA TGTGCCAGCAAACAAGGGGGCGACCAGCCCCAGCATTTT. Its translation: CASKQGGDQPQHF.

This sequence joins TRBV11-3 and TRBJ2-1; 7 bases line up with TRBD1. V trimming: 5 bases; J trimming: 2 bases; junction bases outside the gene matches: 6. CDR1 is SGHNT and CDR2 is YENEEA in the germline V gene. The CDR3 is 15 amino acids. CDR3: CASSDRDSPYNEQFF. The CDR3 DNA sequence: TGTGCCAGCAGCGACAGGGATAGTCCCTACAATGAGCAGTTCTTC.

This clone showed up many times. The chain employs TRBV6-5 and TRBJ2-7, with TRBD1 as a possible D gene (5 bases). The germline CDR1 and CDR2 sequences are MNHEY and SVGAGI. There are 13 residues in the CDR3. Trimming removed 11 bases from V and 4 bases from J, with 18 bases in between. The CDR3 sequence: CAAREAGSYEQYF. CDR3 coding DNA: TGTGCCGCCCGAGAAGCAGGGTCATACGAGCAGTACTTC.